This T cell receptor beta chain is drawn from a study of blood T cell repertoires in COVID-19 (dated by TCRdb to about 2020). Context from the whole study: The collaborator samples originated in the United States, Italy and Spain and spanned the acute and convalescent phases of COVID-19. The prospective study material was composed of cDNA or gDNA derived from T cells, B-cell-depleted T cells, or PBMCs. Subjects who had been exposed to COVID-19, were actively infected with it, or had recovered from it provided the deeply sampled blood TCRbeta repertoires that made up the dataset. A freely available public database, intended as a resource for researchers studying the immune response to SARS-CoV-2, is where the repertoires were released. The samples were drawn from the first 160 participants of the ongoing ImmuneRACE study and from 1,254 subjects provided by 6 global collaborators. The sample metadata nearly always contained a de-identified subject ID, COVID-19 status, age in years and sex. HLA class I and class II types, where available, came from metadata supplied by the sample provider rather than from assay-based typing.

As for this clone: Its specific antigen is unknown. There are no base qualities to consult, and no much larger clone falls within one base.

Collaborating institutions collected whole blood in K2EDTA tubes following their own protocols. For TCRbeta analysis, collaborators shipped samples in one of three forms: frozen whole blood, isolated PBMCs, or DNA extracted from either of those sample types. A distance of 5 bases separates the germline ends of V and J, which lose 3 bases and 0 bases respectively. CDR1 and CDR2 were assigned from the germline V gene (reference sequence) as DFQATT and SNEGSKA. The CDR3 runs 12 amino acids, cysteine and phenylalanine included. The sequence is cut down to CDR3 DNA, 36 bases in frame from base 1. TCRbeta CDR3 regions were amplified from genomic DNA using the immunoSEQ Assay, a bias-controlled multiplex PCR. Processing in the source paper ran as follows. The number of nucleated cells in each sample was estimated from the amplification of reference gene primers within the assay. To quantify the absolute abundance of each unique TCRbeta CDR3 rearrangement, sequence reads were collapsed and filtered. For each sample, productive Simpson clonality was calculated by taking the square root of Simpson's diversity index across productive rearrangements. The source is immuneACCESS, and TCRdb retained only in-frame sequences with V and J called. Part of the clones is not carried over; for the studies checked, unresolved V genes explain less than half of this, and the remainder is unexplained. V and J calls plus clone size are reproduced from that table; the DNA served to infer D and trimming. The sample contains 85,000 to 120,000 clones, approximately 82% of them found a single time. The top ten clonotypes cover about 9.6% of the sample.

Study-wide conclusions, independent of this receptor: The quantity of clinical and demographic metadata differed by source and by participant and was supplied without curation.

The specimen was peripheral blood. The V gene is TRBV20-1 and the J gene is TRBJ2-5; no D segment can be confidently identified. This clonotype was sampled from a man aged 55 to 69 with active or convalescent COVID-19. In nucleotide form, the sequence is TGCAGTGCTAGTGGAGACCAAGAGACCCAGTACTTC. Its product reads: CSASGDQETQYF.